The 6 T cell receptor beta chains presented below share a single source sample, sequenced in a study of blood T cell repertoires in COVID-19. Measured with immunoSEQ multiplex PCR; TCRdb has only the in-frame clones, and not every one. The sample lists a few hundred thousand clones, 75% to 90% occurring once. Material for sequencing was peripheral blood. The receptors shown here come from an older woman with acute or convalescent COVID-19.

The chain combines TRBV5-1 with TRBJ1-1; TRBD1 agrees at 7 bases. With V trimmed by 4 bases and J by 0 bases, 12 bases remained unmatched. The germline V gene has CDR1 SGHRS and CDR2 YFSETQ. This CDR3 is built from 17 residues. The CDR3 loop reads CASSLTGIGWVNTEAFF. The CDR3 bases are TGCGCCAGCAGCCTGACAGGGATAGGTTGGGTGAACACTGAAGCTTTCTTT.

The J gene is TRBJ2-3, the V gene TRBV6-4, with D perhaps TRBD1 (6 bases). V was trimmed by 4 bases and J by 5 bases, leaving 13 bases between them. This CDR3 has 14 amino acids. The germline V gene has CDR1 MRHNA and CDR2 SNTAGT. CDR3 bases: TGTGCCAGCAGTGTAACAGGGTCAGGAGATACGCAGTATTTT. Protein product: CASSVTGSGDTQYF.

The CDR3 loop is CASSLRGQIQETQYF. CDR3 DNA: TGTGCCAGCAGCCTGAGGGGGCAGATCCAAGAGACCCAGTACTTC. The chain carries TRBV7-3 and TRBJ2-5; TRBD1 matches 7 bases. The CDR3 is 15 amino acids. Unmatched junction bases numbered 7, after V lost 5 bases and J lost 1 base. CDR1 SGHTA and CDR2 FQGTGA come from the germline V gene.

This sequence joins TRBV29-1 and TRBJ1-2, with unresolved D. V lost 0 bases, J lost 4 bases, and 9 bases lay in between. This CDR3 region has 13 residues. Germline CDR1 and CDR2: SQVTM and ANQGSEA. CDR3 nucleotide sequence: TGCAGCGTTGAAGATGGCCAGTTCTATGGCTACACCTTC. Translation: CSVEDGQFYGYTF. Supplemented by reference TRBV29-1 and TRBJ1-2, the full variable domain reads SAVISQKPSRDICQRGTSLTIQCQVDSQVTMMFWYRQQPGQSLTLIATANQGSEATYESGFVIDKFPISRPNLTFSTLTVSNMSPEDSSIYLCSVEDGQFYGYTFGSGTRLTVV.

This clone was observed once. The J gene is TRBJ2-1, the V gene TRBV3-1 (or the pseudogene TRBV3-2), with D possibly matching TRBD1 (5 bases). Trimming stripped 2 bases from V and 5 bases from J, with 10 bases between. The CDR3 is 14 residues long. Looked up from germline, CDR1 is LGHDT and CDR2 is YNNKEL (reference sequence). CDR3 bases: TGTGCCAGCAGCCAAAACCAGGGAAACAATGAGCAGTTCTTC. Translating it yields CASSQNQGNNEQFF.

The rearrangement joins TRBV6-5 to TRBJ1-3; D gene unclear. The germline gives CDR1 MNHEY, CDR2 SVGAGI. CDR3 size: 14 residues. V was cut by 5 bases and J by 0 bases, with 8 bases left in between. DNA of the CDR3: TGTGCCAGCAGTCCCGAGAGCTCTGGAAACACCATATATTTT. It is translated as CASSPESSGNTIYF.